A selection of T cell receptor beta chains follows, all from one sample in a study of shared clonotypes between healthy human individuals. Some clones are missing from TCRdb's copy, which holds only in-frame ones; the method was immunoSEQ multiplex PCR. The sample shows approximately 2,000,000 clones, approximately 92% of them seen only once. Sequencing used naive CD8+ T cells from PBMCs. The receptor set was obtained from a man younger than 30 in good health. Some clones in this sample may be carry-over from other donors' samples. Each CDR3 is given with its conserved first and last residue. Fields, in order: J gene, clone size, D gene, V gene, CDR3 DNA, CDR3 protein. D genes are given only for firm matches. Clone size is shown for a subset of rows, as once, few, many or a class of expanded clone.

TRBJ1-5 | - | - | TRBV19 | TGTGCCAGTAGTGTGCAGACAGGTATGAATCAGCCCCAGCATTTT | CASSVQTGMNQPQHF
TRBJ2-7 | - | TRBD1 | TRBV19 | TGTGCCAGTAGTATCGGGACAGGGGGACGCGAGCAGTACTTC | CASSIGTGGREQYF
TRBJ2-7 | - | - | TRBV9 | TGTGCCAGCAGCGTCGGCGGAACCCAAGACTACGAGCAGTACTTC | CASSVGGTQDYEQYF
TRBJ2-1 | - | - | TRBV11-2 | TGTGCCAGCAGCTTAGATATCGGTCTTTACAATGAGCAGTTCTTC | CASSLDIGLYNEQFF
TRBJ1-1 | - | - | TRBV11-2 | TGTGCCAGCAGCTGGGGGGCTGAAGCTTTCTTT | CASSWGAEAFF
TRBJ1-5 | - | - | TRBV6-1 | TGTGCCACCGGGGGGGATTATAGCAATCAGCCCCAGCATTTT | CATGGDYSNQPQHF
TRBJ1-1 | - | TRBD1 | TRBV19 | TGTGCCAGTAGTATAGCCGGACGGGACAGGGGAGCGAACACTGAAGCTTTCTTT | CASSIAGRDRGANTEAFF
TRBJ2-5 | once | - | TRBV5-1 | TGCGCCAGCACATCGCGATTGACCGGGACAAATACCGAATACCAAGAGACCCAGTACTTC | CASTSRLTGTNTEYQETQYF
TRBJ2-2 | once | - | TRBV7-9 | TGTGCCAGCGAGGGGGCCGGGGAGCTGTTTTTT | CASEGAGELFF
TRBJ1-1 | - | - | TRBV28 | TGTGCCAGCAGTTGGGAAGGGTCAGGGTCTGAAGCTTTCTTT | CASSWEGSGSEAFF
TRBJ1-1 | - | TRBD1 | TRBV29-1 | TGCAGCGCCCCGGGGACAGGGATTAACACTGAAGCTTTCTTT | CSAPGTGINTEAFF
TRBJ2-7 | - | TRBD1 | TRBV4-3 | TGCGCCAGCAGCTGGGGGATTGGCGCAGGGGGTGAGCAGTACTTC | CASSWGIGAGGEQYF
TRBJ1-5 | - | - | TRBV27 | TGTGCCAGCAGTTTATTGGGCTTTGGGCCCCAGCATTTT | CASSLLGFGPQHF
TRBJ2-7 | - | - | TRBV27 | TGTGCCAGCAGGGAAAGACAGGCTATCTCCTACGAGCAGTACTTC | CASRERQAISYEQYF
TRBJ2-2 | - | - | TRBV19 | TGTGCCAGTAAAGGGCAGTACACCGGGGAGCTGTTTTTT | CASKGQYTGELFF
TRBJ2-7 | - | - | TRBV27 | TGTGCCAGCAGTTTAAGGGACAAGACCTACGCGCAGTACTTC | CASSLRDKTYAQYF
TRBJ2-1 | once | TRBD2 | TRBV28 | TGTGCCAGACTGACTAGCGGGAGAATCGATGAGCAGTTCTTC | CARLTSGRIDEQFF
TRBJ2-1 | - | - | TRBV19 | TGTGCCAGTACCCTTTCCGGCGGTGAGCAGTTCTTC | CASTLSGGEQFF
TRBJ2-7 | - | TRBD2 | TRBV6-6 | TGTGCCAGCAGTCAGGGACTAGCGGGATCCGAGCAGTACTTC | CASSQGLAGSEQYF
TRBJ1-2 | once | TRBD1 | TRBV7-2 | TGTGCCAGCAGCCCAGATTCCAGGGGGGTCGGCTACACCTTC | CASSPDSRGVGYTF
TRBJ2-7 | - | - | TRBV25-1 | TGTGCCAGCACCACGTCATACGAGCAGTACTTC | CASTTSYEQYF
TRBJ2-1 | few | TRBD2 | TRBV9 | TGTGCCAGCAGCGATGGGACTAGGGAACTACGTCCCTACAATGAGCAGTTCTTC | CASSDGTRELRPYNEQFF
TRBJ2-2 | - | TRBD1 | TRBV6-1 | TGTGCCAGCAGTGCGGGGACAGGGACCGGGGAGCTGTTTTTT | CASSAGTGTGELFF
TRBJ1-2 | once | - | TRBV30 | TGTGCCTGGAGCGAAGGAGCTAACTATGGCTACACCTTC | CAWSEGANYGYTF